The 27 T cell receptor beta chains presented below share a single source sample, sequenced in a study of beta chain features in type 1 diabetes. Expressed TCRB transcripts were sequenced, since all the RNA that had been isolated was reverse transcribed. The assay was immunoSEQ multiplex PCR, and TCRdb's table has in-frame clones only and misses some. Here the sample spans roughly 300,000 clones, 8% being singletons. The sample comprised central memory CD4+ T cells from blood. These receptors were obtained from a woman aged 18-29 years in good health.

The J gene is TRBJ2-2, the V gene TRBV5-1; D uncertain. Germline CDR1 and CDR2: SGHRS and YFSETQ. This CDR3 is built from 14 residues. The V end lost 0 bases, the J end lost 7 bases, and 10 bases lay between the germline ends. The CDR3 sequence is CASSLAAAFGELFF. The CDR3 region has the DNA TGCGCCAGCAGCTTGGCAGCTGCCTTCGGGGAGCTGTTTTTT. The complete variable domain, with remaining parts taken from reference TRBV5-1 and TRBJ2-2, reads KAGVTQTPRYLIKTRGQQVTLSCSPISGHRSVSWYQQTPGQGLQFLFEYFSETQRNKGNFPGRFSGRQFSNSRSEMNVSTLELGDSALYLCASSLAAAFGELFFGEGSRLTVL.

This clone was found a few times. The rearrangement links TRBV2 to TRBJ1-5; 7 bases fit TRBD1. This CDR3 contains 13 residues. J was trimmed by 9 bases and V by 6 bases; bases with no gene match: 8. Germline CDR1 reads SNHLY; CDR2 reads FYNNEI. In DNA form, the CDR3 reads TGTGCCAGCAGGATCCAAAACAGGGGGCCCCAGCATTTT. This codes for CASRIQNRGPQHF.

There are a few counts of this clone. V and J are TRBV9 and TRBJ2-3, with TRBD2 identical over 8 bases. The CDR3 length is 14 residues. Losses at the gene ends were 6 bases for V and 1 base for J; bases not matched to a gene: 4. Looked up from germline, CDR1 is SGDLS and CDR2 is YYNGEE. CDR3 protein: CASTPSGRTDTQYF. As DNA, the CDR3 is TGTGCCAGCACCCCTAGCGGGCGCACAGATACGCAGTATTTT.

This chain joins TRBV7-2 and TRBJ2-5; possibly TRBD2 for D (5 bases). V was cut by 1 base and J by 0 bases, with 9 bases left in between. The length of the CDR3 is 15 residues. Looked up from germline, CDR1 is SGHTA and CDR2 is FQGNSA. The CDR3 nucleotides read TGTGCCAGCAGCTTAGGAGGACTCTACCAAGAGACCCAGTACTTC. This translates into CASSLGGLYQETQYF.

There are many counts of this clone. This sequence joins TRBV29-1 and TRBJ2-5, with TRBD1 as a possible D gene (5 bases). The CDR3 totals 12 residues. Per the germline V gene, CDR1 is SQVTM and CDR2 is ANQGSEA. V was trimmed by 2 bases and J by 3 bases, leaving 7 bases between them. CDR3 residues: CSVETDKETQYF. CDR3 bases: TGCAGCGTTGAAACGGACAAAGAGACCCAGTACTTC. The complete variable domain, with remaining parts taken from reference TRBV29-1 and TRBJ2-5, reads SAVISQKPSRDICQRGTSLTIQCQVDSQVTMMFWYRQQPGQSLTLIATANQGSEATYESGFVIDKFPISRPNLTFSTLTVSNMSPEDSSIYLCSVETDKETQYFGPGTRLLVL.

This clone was counted a single time. This chain connects TRBV7-3 to TRBJ2-2; unclear D gene. CDR1 and CDR2 (germline): SGHTA, FQGTGA. The V and J ends lost 2 bases and 6 bases respectively, with 10 bases between them. The CDR3 has 14 amino acids. The CDR3 reads CASSLANPPGELFF. CDR3 in DNA: TGTGCCAGCAGCTTAGCCAATCCCCCCGGGGAGCTGTTTTTT.

V and J are TRBV10-3 and TRBJ2-7; D gene unclear. V was trimmed by 3 bases and J by 3 bases, leaving 6 bases between them. Per germline, CDR1 ENHRY and CDR2 SYGVKD. The CDR3 is 12 residues long. The CDR3 sequence is CAISDTIYEQYF. In DNA form, the CDR3 reads TGTGCCATCAGTGACACTATCTACGAGCAGTACTTC.

This clone showed up just a few times. The rearrangement joins TRBV6-5 to TRBJ2-1; 8 nucleotides align to TRBD2. The CDR3 loop spans 15 amino acids. Germline V CDR1 and CDR2: MNHEY, SVGAGI. The V and J ends lost 2 bases and 6 bases, in that order; junction bases with no gene match: 6. CDR3 sequence reads: CASSYLGLAGNEQFF. The CDR3 DNA sequence: TGTGCCAGCAGTTACCTCGGACTAGCTGGCAATGAGCAGTTCTTC.

The chain couples TRBV5-6 to TRBJ1-1; D is perhaps TRBD1 (5 bases). The CDR3 consists of 15 residues. Trimming cost V 2 bases and J 2 bases, with 13 bases left between them. Germline V gene data show CDR1 as SGHDT and CDR2 as YYEEEE. CDR3: CASSLGASVNTEAFF. In nucleotides, the CDR3 is TGTGCCAGCAGCTTAGGGGCCTCGGTTAACACTGAAGCTTTCTTT. Looking up the rest from reference TRBV5-6 and TRBJ1-1 gives the full variable domain: DAGVTQSPTHLIKTRGQQVTLRCSPKSGHDTVSWYQQALGQGPQFIFQYYEEEERQRGNFPDRFSGHQFPNYSSELNVNALLLGDSALYLCASSLGASVNTEAFFGQGTRLTVV.

V usage is TRBV7-2 and J usage is TRBJ2-7; TRBD2 matches at 7 bases. The V segment lost 5 bases and the J segment 6 bases; nucleotides outside the gene matches: 16. Germline V lookup: CDR1 SGHTA, CDR2 FQGNSA. The length of the CDR3 is 16 residues. The CDR3, as DNA: TGTGCCAGCAGCATACTCTCCGGGACTACGGCTCCCGAGCAGTACTTC. Protein product: CASSILSGTTAPEQYF.

This clone has just a few counts. The chain recombines TRBV7-2 with TRBJ2-5, with no clear D. V was pared by 6 bases and J by 8 bases, with 10 bases between. There are 11 residues in the CDR3. The germline V gene encodes CDR1 SGHTA and CDR2 FQGNSA. CDR3 protein: CASREGRTQYF. CDR3 nucleotide sequence: TGTGCCAGCAGAGAAGGGCGAACCCAGTACTTC.

This clone was seen a handful of times. The V call is TRBV5-1, the J call TRBJ2-5; 8 nucleotides match TRBD1. The CDR3 is 14 amino acids. In germline, CDR1 is SGHRS, CDR2 YFSETQ. V shed 7 bases and J 5 bases; nucleotides not matched to a gene: 10. The DNA of the CDR3 is TGCGCCAGCTCTAAGCAGGGGGCCGTTGAGACCCAGTACTTC. Translating gives CASSKQGAVETQYF.

The chain joins TRBV5-3 to TRBJ2-5; D is undetermined. TRBV5-3 is an open reading frame whose function is uncertain. Trimming cost V 4 bases and J 5 bases, with 30 bases left between them. CDR3 size: 19 residues. The CDR3 DNA reads as TGTGCCAGAAGCCCTCACAGACCACGACTCATCCCAGAGAGGGAGACCCAGTACTTC. This encodes CARSPHRPRLIPERETQYF.

The J gene is TRBJ2-1, the V gene TRBV5-1, with TRBD2 matching 7 bases. The CDR3 covers 16 residues. From germline, CDR1 is SGHRS and CDR2 YFSETQ. The ends lost 2 bases at V and 9 bases at J; junction bases unmatched: 14. Written as DNA, the CDR3 is TGCGCCAGCAGCTTCTTGACGGGACTACGTACAAGTGAGCAGTTCTTC. The encoded protein is CASSFLTGLRTSEQFF.

This clone showed up many times. This chain connects TRBV15 to TRBJ1-5; D uncertain. V gave up 0 bases and J gave up 6 bases, with 3 bases separating them. CDR3 length: 12 amino acids. Germline CDR1 LNHNV, CDR2 YYDKDF (reference sequence). The CDR3 nucleotides are TGTGCCACCAGCAGAGATACTCAGCCCCAGCATTTT. Protein sequence: CATSRDTQPQHF.

The chain is built from TRBV7-6 and TRBJ2-3, with a weak D call TRBD1 (6 bases). The length of the CDR3 is 13 residues. Deletions cut 11 bases from V and 1 base from J, with 13 bases between. The germline V gene has CDR1 SGHVS and CDR2 FNYEAQ. CDR3 nucleotides: TGTGCCGGACAGAAGGGCGGCACAGATACGCAGTATTTT. Translating it yields CAGQKGGTDTQYF.

This clone occurred a few times. The chain uses TRBV7-3 and TRBJ2-5; D not resolved. Germline-derived CDR1 and CDR2 are SGHTA and FQGTGA. V lost 2 bases, J lost 2 bases, and 9 bases lay in between. The length of the CDR3 is 14 residues. The CDR3 is CASSLYERQETQYF. The CDR3 DNA is TGTGCCAGCAGCTTATACGAGAGGCAAGAGACCCAGTACTTC.

The V and J genes are TRBV29-1 and TRBJ1-5; weak D call: TRBD1 (5 bases). V lost 5 bases and J lost 7, with 15 bases in between. The CDR3 is made up of 13 amino acids. CDR1 is SQVTM and CDR2 is ANQGSEA in the germline V gene. CDR3 in amino acids: CSVSDSLGQPQHF. The CDR3 coding sequence is TGCAGCGTTTCCGACAGCCTTGGGCAGCCCCAGCATTTT.

In its sample, this clone was seen once. The chain has TRBV6-1 and TRBJ1-1; TRBD1 might be the D (5 bases). Germline assignment: CDR1 MNHNS and CDR2 SASEGT. Trimming stripped 0 bases from V and 4 bases from J, with 9 bases between. CDR3 length equals 14 residues. DNA for the CDR3: TGTGCCAGCAGTGAAGCGCTCCAGGGCACTGAAGCTTTCTTT. Its protein product is CASSEALQGTEAFF.

The chain employs TRBV5-6 and TRBJ1-2; a possible D gene is TRBD1 (5 bases). Germline V gives CDR1 SGHDT, CDR2 YYEEEE. V was trimmed by 0 bases and J by 8 bases, leaving 11 bases between them. There are 13 residues in the CDR3. The CDR3 nucleotides read TGTGCCAGCAGCTTGGTTATGGGGGACGGCTACACCTTC. This gives the protein CASSLVMGDGYTF.

This clone has just a few counts. The chain uses TRBV7-2 and TRBJ2-5; perhaps TRBD1 as D (5 bases). The V end was cut by 5 bases, the J end by 3 bases, with 10 bases between. The CDR3 has 13 residues. The germline V gene encodes CDR1 SGHTA and CDR2 FQGNSA. As DNA, the CDR3 is TGTGCCAGCAGCCCGAGCAGGGAAGAGACCCAGTACTTC. This sequence encodes CASSPSREETQYF.

The chain is built from TRBV9 and TRBJ2-7; 7 bases line up with TRBD1. This CDR3 has 15 amino acids. V lost 4 bases to trimming and J lost 3 bases; unmatched junction nucleotides: 10. The germline CDR1 and CDR2 sequences are SGDLS and YYNGEE. As DNA, the CDR3 is TGTGCCAGCAGCCCAGGGACAGCCACTATCTACGAGCAGTACTTC. It yields the protein CASSPGTATIYEQYF.

The rearrangement links TRBV6-1 to TRBJ2-1; 14 bases match TRBD2. Germline V gene sequence: CDR1 MNHNS, CDR2 SASEGT. The CDR3 totals 20 residues. V gave up 1 base and J gave up 2 bases; unmatched junction bases: 10. CDR3 bases: TGTGCCAGCAGTGAAGGGGTGGGGGGACTAGCGGGAGACCCCTACAATGAGCAGTTCTTC. It yields the protein CASSEGVGGLAGDPYNEQFF.

The chain uses TRBV9 and TRBJ2-1, with 8 bases that match TRBD2. The J segment lost 7 bases and the V segment lost 4 bases, leaving 10 bases of the junction unmatched. The germline CDR1 and CDR2 sequences are SGDLS and YYNGEE. The CDR3 consists of 15 residues. The CDR3 DNA reads as TGTGCCAGCAGCCCCTTAGCGGGATTGAGGAATGAGCAGTTCTTC. Translation: CASSPLAGLRNEQFF.

This sequence joins TRBV18 and TRBJ1-2; no definite D call. This CDR3 has 16 residues. V was pared by 4 bases and J by 2 bases, with 17 bases between. Germline CDR1 reads KGHSH; CDR2 reads LQKENI. The CDR3 DNA is TGTGCCAGCTCACGGGATAGGCTGAGGACCAACTATGGCTACACCTTC. It specifies CASSRDRLRTNYGYTF.

The chain is built from TRBV4-3 and TRBJ2-1; D ambiguous. The V gene lost 0 bases and the J gene lost 0 bases, with 12 bases spanning the gap. The length of the CDR3 is 17 residues. Germline V gene lookup returns CDR1 LGHNA and CDR2 YSLEER. The CDR3 is CASSQEPDLSSYNEQFF. The CDR3 DNA reads TGCGCCAGCAGCCAAGAGCCCGACCTAAGCTCCTACAATGAGCAGTTCTTC.

The table lists this clone with a few counts. The CDR3 bases are TGTGCCAGCAGCTTAGACAGGGGTTACGGGGCCAACGTCCTGACTTTC. Amino acids: CASSLDRGYGANVLTF. The chain links TRBV7-2 to TRBJ2-6, with 7 nucleotides matching TRBD1. From germline, CDR1 is SGHTA and CDR2 FQGNSA. The CDR3 extends over 16 amino acids. V shed 1 base, J shed 4 bases, and the junction held 4 bases outside the gene matches.